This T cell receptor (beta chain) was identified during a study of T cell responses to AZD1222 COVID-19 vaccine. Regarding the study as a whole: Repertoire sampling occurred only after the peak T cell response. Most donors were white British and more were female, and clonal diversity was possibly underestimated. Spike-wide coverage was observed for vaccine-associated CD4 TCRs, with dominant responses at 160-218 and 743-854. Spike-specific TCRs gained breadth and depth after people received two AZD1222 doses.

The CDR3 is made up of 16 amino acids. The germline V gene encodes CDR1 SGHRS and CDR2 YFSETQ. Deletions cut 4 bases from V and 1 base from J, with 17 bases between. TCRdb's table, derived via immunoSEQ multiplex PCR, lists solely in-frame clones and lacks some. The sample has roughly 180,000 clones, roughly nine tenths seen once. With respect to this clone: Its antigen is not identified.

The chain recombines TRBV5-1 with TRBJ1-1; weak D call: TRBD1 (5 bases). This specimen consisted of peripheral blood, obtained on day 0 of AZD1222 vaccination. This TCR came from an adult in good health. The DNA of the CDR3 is TGCGCCAGCAGCGAAGGATCCAGGGATTGGAACACTGAAGCTTTCTTT. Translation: CASSEGSRDWNTEAFF. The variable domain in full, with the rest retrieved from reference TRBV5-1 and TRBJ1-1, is KAGVTQTPRYLIKTRGQQVTLSCSPISGHRSVSWYQQTPGQGLQFLFEYFSETQRNKGNFPGRFSGRQFSNSRSEMNVSTLELGDSALYLCASSEGSRDWNTEAFFGQGTRLTVV.